The rows below give T cell receptor beta chains drawn from one sample of a study of response to subunit inactivated influenza vaccine. TCRdb passed the RT-PCR reads through MiXCR, listing each CDR3 protein once. The sample gives more than 700,000 distinct CDR3 sequences, around 20% of which show up once; 10% is in the top ten. The sample consisted of PBMCs from blood, taken roughly 5 days after vaccination. The receptors stem from a man between 45 and 60 years old who received an inactivated influenza vaccine. Each CDR3 is given with its conserved first and last residue. D genes are given only for firm matches. Rows may omit the clone size; those that give it use once, few, many or a size class.

J gene	D gene	clone size	V gene	CDR3 DNA	CDR3 protein
TRBJ2-3	TRBD2	many	TRBV20-1	TGCAGTGCTCTAGGCGGCGGGAGGGTTAGCACAGATACGCAGTATTTT	CSALGGGRVSTDTQYF
TRBJ2-1	TRBD2	-	TRBV6-2/TRBV6-3	TGTGCCAGCAGGGGGACTAGCGGGGGTTTCTACAATGAGCAGTTCTTC	CASRGTSGGFYNEQFF
TRBJ2-1	-	-	TRBV20-1	TGCAGTGCTGAGGGGCGTAGCTCCTACAATGAGCAGTTCTTC	CSAEGRSSYNEQFF
TRBJ2-7	TRBD2	-	TRBV5-6	TGTGCCAGCGCCCTTTACGCTAGCGGAACCTACGAGCAGTACTTC	CASALYASGTYEQYF
TRBJ2-3	-	many	TRBV11-2	TGTGCCAGCAGCTTAGGGTTACTGACCGTAGATACGCAGTATTTT	CASSLGLLTVDTQYF
TRBJ2-7	-	-	TRBV15	TGTGCCACCAGCAGAGATAGGATTCTCGAGCAGTACTTC	CATSRDRILEQYF
TRBJ2-2	-	few	TRBV6-1	TGTGCCAGCATAGCGTTTTTGGGAGCGAAAGGCGGGGAGCTGTTTTTT	CASIAFLGAKGGELFF
TRBJ2-7	TRBD2	-	TRBV12-3/TRBV12-4	TGTGCCAGCAGTTCCCCTAGCGGGAGGTCAAGCTCCTACGAGCAGTACTTC	CASSSPSGRSSSYEQYF
TRBJ1-1	-	-	TRBV5-6	TGTGCCAGCAGCTTGGGGTTTACCACTGAAGCTTTCTTT	CASSLGFTTEAFF
TRBJ2-1	-	few	TRBV10-2	TGCGCCAGCAGTGAGAGAGGGGCTCGCCCTTACAATGAGCAGTTCTTC	CASSERGARPYNEQFF
TRBJ2-5	TRBD1	-	TRBV5-1	TGCGCCAGCAGCTTAGGGGGCGAAGGGACCCAAGAGACCCAGTACTTC	CASSLGGEGTQETQYF
TRBJ2-7	-	few	TRBV21-1	TGTGCCAGCAGAGACAGGGGATGGTACTACGAGCAGTACTTC	CASRDRGWYYEQYF
TRBJ2-3	TRBD2	-	TRBV4-1	TGCGCCAGCAGCCGCCGAACTAGCGGGGTAACAGATACGCAGTATTTT	CASSRRTSGVTDTQYF
TRBJ1-1	-	few	TRBV5-1	TGCGCCAGCAGCTTGGTTAGCACCCTGAACACTGAAGCTTTCTTT	CASSLVSTLNTEAFF
TRBJ1-4	TRBD1	-	TRBV7-9	TGTGCCAGCAGCTCTTCCGGGACAGAGGAAAAACTGTTTTTT	CASSSSGTEEKLFF
TRBJ2-1	TRBD2	many	TRBV10-1	TGCGCCAGCAGACCCTCTAGCGGGTGCTACAATGAGCAGTTCTTC	CASRPSSGCYNEQFF
TRBJ2-7	-	-	TRBV11-2	TGTGCCAGCAGCTTATGGGGGGCACTTTACGAGCAGTACTTC	CASSLWGALYEQYF
TRBJ1-2	TRBD1	-	TRBV11-2	TGTGCCAGCAGCTTAGTCGGACAGGGCGACTATGGCTACACCTTC	CASSLVGQGDYGYTF
TRBJ1-5	-	-	TRBV4-2	TGTGCCAGCAGCCAGGCGGGACGGCAAGATCAGCCCCAGCATTTT	CASSQAGRQDQPQHF
TRBJ2-5	-	-	TRBV5-6	TGTGCCAGCAGCGAGGACCAGGGCCAAGAGACCCAGTACTTC	CASSEDQGQETQYF
TRBJ2-1	TRBD2	few	TRBV20-1	TGCAGTGCTAGAACTAGCGGGAGTACACCCGAGCAGTTCTTC	CSARTSGSTPEQFF
TRBJ2-1	TRBD2	-	TRBV12-3/TRBV12-4	TGTGCCAGCAGAGGACTAGCGGGGAACTCCTACAATGAGCAGTTCTTC	CASRGLAGNSYNEQFF
TRBJ1-2	-	few	TRBV20-1	TGCAGTGCCCATAATCCTGGTCACTATGGCTACACCTTC	CSAHNPGHYGYTF
TRBJ2-2	-	many	TRBV12-3/TRBV12-4	TGTGCCAGCAGTTTATTTCAACCGAACACCGGGGAGCTGTTTTTT	CASSLFQPNTGELFF
TRBJ2-1	TRBD2	many	TRBV12-3/TRBV12-4	TGTGCCAGCAGTCCCGGGACTAGCGGAAATGAGCAGTTCTTC	CASSPGTSGNEQFF
TRBJ2-1	-	few	TRBV11-2	TGTGCCAGCAGCTTGATCACCTATGAGCAGTTCTTC	CASSLITYEQFF
TRBJ2-5	TRBD1	few	TRBV7-7	TGTGCTAGCAGCTACGGGACAGTTGAGACCCAGTACTTC	CASSYGTVETQYF
TRBJ2-3	-	-	TRBV15	TGTGCCACCAGCAGAGCCTCGAGGGCGGATACGCAGTATTTT	CATSRASRADTQYF
TRBJ1-2	TRBD1	many	TRBV12-3/TRBV12-4	TGTGCCAGCAGTTTCACAGGGGTGGATGGCTACACCTTC	CASSFTGVDGYTF
TRBJ2-7	TRBD2	-	TRBV12-3/TRBV12-4	TGTGCCAGCAGTTTAACCCCGGTAGCGGGGGCCTCCTACGAGCAGTACTTC	CASSLTPVAGASYEQYF
TRBJ1-5	-	few	TRBV7-2	TGTGCCAGCAGCTTAGGGGCCGTTGGGCTTCTGGAGCCCCAGCATTTT	CASSLGAVGLLEPQHF
TRBJ2-3	-	-	TRBV6-5	TGTGCCAGCAGTTACTTGGACACCACAGATACGCAGTATTTT	CASSYLDTTDTQYF
TRBJ1-2	-	few	TRBV4-3	TGCGCCAGCAGCCGGGACGATGGCTATGGCTACACCTTC	CASSRDDGYGYTF